Following are 21 T cell receptor beta chains from one sample sequenced in a study of identical twins. TCRdb used MiXCR to reprocess the 5' RACE reads, holding one entry per CDR3 protein. The repertoire includes 220,000 or so distinct CDR3 sequences, approximately 7% of them detected once, and more than 3% sits in the top ten. In addition, the sample was reused for a study of yellow fever vaccine responses in identical twins.

Sequences were obtained from memory (CD45RO+) T cells sorted from blood. All receptors derive from a woman in her late teens or twenties in good health.

J is TRBJ2-7 and V is TRBV6-2 or TRBV6-3; 12 nucleotides match TRBD2. V gave up 8 bases and J gave up 4 bases; unmatched junction bases: 6. This CDR3 has 14 amino acids. The germline CDR1 and CDR2 sequences are MNHEY and SVGEGT. The CDR3 is CASGGTSGWYEQYF. CDR3 in DNA: TGTGCCAGCGGAGGGACTAGCGGGTGGTACGAGCAGTACTTC.

This clonotype occurred a few times. The rearrangement links TRBV6-5 to TRBJ1-5, with D perhaps TRBD1 (5 bases). V was shortened by 0 bases and J by 3 bases, with 18 bases between the two germline ends. The length of the CDR3 is 18 residues. Germline-derived CDR1 and CDR2 are MNHEY and SVGAGI. The CDR3 bases are TGTGCCAGCAGTTACTCGGGACGTCTAAGTCCCCCCAATCAGCCCCAGCATTTT. Protein sequence: CASSYSGRLSPPNQPQHF.

This clonotype was counted at least ten times. This chain links TRBV9 with TRBJ2-5; no clear D. Between the trimmed V and J ends, which lost 0 bases and 1 base, there was a span of 10 bases. Germline V gives CDR1 SGDLS, CDR2 YYNGEE. This CDR3 region has 15 residues. CDR3 region: CASSVGIGRQETQYF. CDR3 DNA: TGTGCCAGCAGCGTAGGGATAGGACGCCAAGAGACCCAGTACTTC.

The table lists this clonotype with a few counts. The V gene is TRBV10-2, the J gene TRBJ2-5; the D call may be TRBD1 or TRBD2 (5 bases each). In germline, CDR1 is WSHSY, CDR2 SAAADI. This CDR3 comprises 14 residues. V was trimmed by 10 bases and J by 1 base, leaving 16 bases between them. The CDR3 here is CATGRETFQETQYF. The CDR3 coding sequence is TGCGCCACGGGACGGGAAACATTCCAAGAGACCCAGTACTTC.

The chain combines TRBV20-1 with TRBJ2-2; D perhaps matches TRBD1 (5 bases). Per germline, CDR1 DFQATT and CDR2 SNEGSKA (reference sequence). The V end was cut by 5 bases, the J end by 2 bases, with 15 bases between. The CDR3 covers 15 residues. CDR3 in amino acids: CSAVETEVNTGELFF. For the CDR3, the DNA is TGCAGTGCTGTTGAGACAGAGGTCAACACCGGGGAGCTGTTTTTT.

The rearrangement uses TRBV7-2 and TRBJ2-7; the D gene is possibly TRBD2 (7 bases). CDR3 length equals 17 residues. Germline CDR1 reads SGHTA; CDR2 reads FQGNSA. Trimming took off 0 bases at V and 4 bases at J, with 19 bases between the two ends. This chain's CDR3 is CASSLAPGGGPGYEQYV. The CDR3 bases are TGTGCCAGCAGCTTAGCCCCGGGGGGCGGGCCCGGATACGAGCAGTACGTC.

V and J are TRBV29-1 and TRBJ1-6; D possibly corresponds to TRBD1 (6 bases). Germline V gene data show CDR1 as SQVTM and CDR2 as ANQGSEA. The V end was cut by 4 bases, the J end by 6 bases, with 13 bases between. The length of the CDR3 is 14 residues. The CDR3 protein is CSVAGGPGNSPLHF. In nucleotides, the CDR3 is TGCAGCGTTGCCGGGGGGCCTGGTAATTCACCCCTCCACTTT.

This clonotype was observed at least ten times. This rearrangement joins TRBV12-3 or TRBV12-4 to TRBJ2-5, with 7 bases identical to TRBD1. The CDR3 has 12 amino acids. V was pared by 6 bases and J by 5 bases, with 3 bases of the junction left unmatched. The CDR3 here is CASSQTGETQYF. The CDR3 region has the DNA TGTGCCAGCAGCCAGACAGGGGAGACCCAGTACTTC.

The gene calls are TRBV7-9 and TRBJ2-1, with TRBD2 matching over 8 bases. Trimming took 8 bases from V and 5 from J; bases not matched to a gene: 8. CDR1 is SEHNR, CDR2 FQNEAQ, per germline (reference sequence). CDR3 length equals 14 residues. CDR3 in amino acids: CASSPARGDNEQFF. The CDR3 bases are TGTGCCAGCTCCCCCGCGCGGGGGGACAATGAGCAGTTCTTC.

This clonotype was picked up a small number of times. The chain couples TRBV9 to TRBJ2-3, with 7 bases that match TRBD1. Germline assignment: CDR1 SGDLS and CDR2 YYNGEE. V lost 4 bases, J lost 4 bases, and 6 bases stayed unmatched. The CDR3 length is 14 residues. CDR3 residues: CASSLGTAADTQYF. As DNA, the CDR3 is TGTGCCAGCAGCTTAGGGACAGCTGCAGATACGCAGTATTTT. Filled out from reference TRBV9 and TRBJ2-3, the complete variable domain reads DSGVTQTPKHLITATGQRVTLRCSPRSGDLSVYWYQQSLDQGLQFLIQYYNGEERAKGNILERFSAQQFPDLHSELNLSSLELGDSALYFCASSLGTAADTQYFGPGTRLTVL.

This clonotype appeared a few times. The chain recombines TRBV4-2 with TRBJ2-3; 9 nucleotides line up with TRBD2. The CDR3 sequence is 16 residues long. The germline CDR1 and CDR2 sequences are LGHNA and YNFKEQ. Unmatched junction bases numbered 7, after V lost 1 base and J lost 5 bases. Written as DNA, the CDR3 is TGTGCCAGCAGCCAAGGACAGCGGGGGGAAGGAGATACGCAGTATTTT. Translating gives CASSQGQRGEGDTQYF.

This clonotype has a handful of counts. This chain joins TRBV20-1 and TRBJ2-5; 7 bases agree with TRBD2. The CDR3 consists of 14 residues. The V gene end was trimmed by 1 base and the J gene end by 5 bases; junction bases not matched to a gene: 7. Germline V CDR1 and CDR2: DFQATT, SNEGSKA (reference sequence). In DNA form, the CDR3 reads TGCAGTGCTAGAGGCCGACTAGCCCGGGAGACCCAGTACTTC. Its translation: CSARGRLARETQYF.

This sequence joins TRBV20-1 and TRBJ2-7, with D uncertain. CDR3 length: 13 amino acids. Germline-derived CDR1 and CDR2 are DFQATT and SNEGSKA (reference sequence). V was clipped by 3 bases and J by 1 base, with 10 bases between them. The CDR3 spells CSARSQSSYEQYF. In DNA form, the CDR3 reads TGCAGTGCTAGGTCACAGTCGTCCTACGAGCAGTACTTC.

This clonotype was observed a few times. The rearrangement joins TRBV7-8 to TRBJ2-3; 14 positions match TRBD2. CDR1 SGHVS and CDR2 FQNEAQ come from the germline V gene. Trimming removed 3 bases from V and 5 bases from J; junction bases left unmatched: 7. This CDR3 is built from 17 residues. The CDR3 spells CASSFPTSGGAGDTQYF. The CDR3 region has the DNA TGTGCCAGCAGCTTCCCGACTAGCGGGGGGGCAGGAGATACGCAGTATTTT.

The chain combines TRBV7-9 with TRBJ2-6; D is unresolved. The germline gives CDR1 SEHNR, CDR2 FQNEAQ (reference sequence). With 0 bases removed from V and 2 bases from J, the gap between germline ends came to 8 bases. The CDR3 extends over 16 amino acids. Here the CDR3 reads CASSLAPVAGANVLTF. The CDR3 DNA sequence: TGTGCCAGCAGCTTAGCCCCAGTTGCTGGGGCCAACGTCCTGACTTTC. The full variable domain, with the rest looked up from reference TRBV7-9 and TRBJ2-6, is DTGVSQNPRHKITKRGQNVTFRCDPISEHNRLYWYRQTLGQGPEFLTYFQNEAQLEKSRLLSDRFSAERPKGSFSTLEIQRTEQGDSAMYLCASSLAPVAGANVLTFGAGSRLTVL.

Points on this clonotype: A single base separates this from a much larger clone, so it may be a read error. The chain recombines TRBV12-3 or TRBV12-4 with TRBJ2-7, with 9 bases aligning to TRBD1. This CDR3 contains 13 residues. With V trimmed by 6 bases and J by 4 bases, 4 bases remained unmatched. CDR3 loop: CASSRDRVYEQYV. The CDR3 coding sequence is TGTGCCAGCAGCCGGGACAGGGTTTACGAGCAGTACGTC.

Only a few counts were recorded for this clonotype. The rearrangement uses TRBV24-1 and TRBJ2-5, with 7 bases aligning to TRBD1. V was clipped by 3 bases and J by 2 bases; unmatched bases: 8. This CDR3 comprises 16 residues. From germline, CDR1 is KGHDR and CDR2 SFDVKD. CDR3 bases: TGTGCCACCAGTGATCGACAGGGTAATGGGCAAGAGACCCAGTACTTC. It codes for CATSDRQGNGQETQYF.

This clonotype was found a few times. This chain connects TRBV3-1 to TRBJ2-1, with D hard to call. V dropped 1 base and J dropped 8 bases, with 9 bases sitting between them. This CDR3 is 13 amino acids long. CDR1 LGHDT and CDR2 YNNKEL come from the germline V gene (reference sequence). CDR3 coding DNA: TGTGCCAGCAGCCAAGCTCTCCAGCATGAGCAGTTCTTC. Its translation is CASSQALQHEQFF.

This clonotype was counted at least ten times. The genes are TRBV2 and TRBJ1-1; TRBD1 is a possible D gene (6 bases). With 4 bases removed from V and 1 base from J, the gap between germline ends came to 16 bases. The CDR3 has 16 residues. Germline-derived CDR1 and CDR2 are SNHLY and FYNNEI. CDR3 sequence (DNA): TGTGCCAGCAGTGCTACGCGGGGGGGCTGGAACACTGAAGCTTTCTTT. This codes for CASSATRGGWNTEAFF.

The table lists this clonotype with many counts. The rearrangement uses TRBV5-1 and TRBJ2-1, with D possibly being TRBD2 (6 bases). Per germline, CDR1 SGHRS and CDR2 YFSETQ. V lost 4 bases to trimming and J lost 7 bases, with 15 bases between them. The CDR3 covers 14 residues. CDR3 bases: TGCGCCAGCAGCCCGGGACTGGCGGGGAATGAGCAGTTCTTC. Amino acids: CASSPGLAGNEQFF. The full variable domain, in which reference TRBV5-1 and TRBJ2-1 provide the parts outside the CDR3, is KAGVTQTPRYLIKTRGQQVTLSCSPISGHRSVSWYQQTPGQGLQFLFEYFSETQRNKGNFPGRFSGRQFSNSRSEMNVSTLELGDSALYLCASSPGLAGNEQFFGPGTRLTVL.

This clonotype was seen ten or more times. This chain links TRBV11-2 with TRBJ2-7, with D possibly being TRBD1 (6 bases). The ends were cut back, 5 bases at V and 5 bases at J, with 16 bases in the middle. Germline values: CDR1 SGHAT, CDR2 FQNNGV. The CDR3 is 14 amino acids. CDR3: CASSAHSQGNEQYF. The CDR3 region has the DNA TGTGCCAGCAGCGCCCACTCCCAGGGGAACGAGCAGTACTTC.